Sequencing of this TCR beta chain was carried out in a study of cytomegalovirus exposure and HLA in healthy donors. Study results and caveats: Association with HLA alleles at 0.05 false discovery rate was found for roughly 17,000 TCR beta sequences in a later analysis. Excluded: some indistinguishable V segments such as TRBV6-2 and TRBV6-3. In vitro work confirmed that a few CMV-associated chains recognize CMV antigens.

Both 60 Vbeta primers and 13 Jbeta primers went into the PCR. Per the authors' pipeline: The count from a later analysis was 65 million to 90 million unique TCR beta chains, some 11 million of them shared. TCRdb's copy holds only in-frame clones and misses some; the assay was immunoSEQ multiplex PCR. V and J calls and clone size are those listed in that table; D and trimming were worked out from the DNA. Among about 140,000 clones, about 70% were seen once, and the ten largest hold roughly 4%. Of note for this clone: What it binds is unknown.

The CDR3 consists of 14 residues. The germline V and J ends were trimmed by 5 bases and 0 bases, with 10 bases remaining between them. Germline-derived CDR1 and CDR2 are MNHEY and SVGAGI. The chain employs TRBV6-5 and TRBJ1-1, with TRBD1 as a possible D gene (5 bases). The source is a young man in good health and CMV-seronegative. Sequences were obtained from PBMCs. The CDR3 loop reads CASSQQALNTEAFF. The CDR3, as DNA: TGTGCCAGCAGTCAACAGGCATTGAACACTGAAGCTTTCTTT.